The rows below give T cell receptor beta chains drawn from one sample of a study of T cells in Graves' hyperthyroidism and ophthalmopathy. TCRdb used MiXCR to reprocess the multiplex PCR reads, holding one entry per CDR3 protein. The sample yields about 420,000 distinct CDR3 sequences, roughly 15% seen once. Specimen: blood. The receptors originated from a woman under 30 with Graves' hyperthyroidism. Each CDR3 is given with its conserved first and last residue. The D gene is left open where the match is weak. Rows give clone size only sometimes, using once, few, many, or a class for an expanded clone.

cdr3_length	v_call	j_call	d_call	clone_size	cdr3_nt	cdr3_aa
11	TRBV12-3/TRBV12-4	TRBJ1-1	NA	many	TGTGCCAGCAGTTTCGGCGGGGAAGCTTTCTTT	CASSFGGEAFF
15	TRBV4-2	TRBJ2-2	NA	many	TGTGCCAGCAGCAAGCGGGACAGAAACACCGGGGAGCTGTTTTTT	CASSKRDRNTGELFF
16	TRBV24-1	TRBJ2-1	TRBD1	NA	TGTGCCACCAGTGATTCTACAGGGGGCACTTACAGTGAGCAGTTCTTC	CATSDSTGGTYSEQFF
15	TRBV6-5	TRBJ1-3	NA	NA	TGTGCCAGCAGCCCCACACGATCGCCTGGAAACACCATATATTTT	CASSPTRSPGNTIYF
13	TRBV14	TRBJ2-1	TRBD1	few	TGTGCCAGCAGTCTAGACAGGGGGGGTGAGCAGTTCTTC	CASSLDRGGEQFF
14	TRBV20-1	TRBJ2-5	NA	many	TGCAGTGCTAGCCCCCCGGTGGGGCAAGAGACCCAGTACTTC	CSASPPVGQETQYF
14	TRBV2	TRBJ2-2	NA	NA	TGTGCCAGCAGACTAGGGGGGAGCACCGGGGAGCTGTTTTTT	CASRLGGSTGELFF
16	TRBV11-2	TRBJ2-1	TRBD2	few	TGTGCCAGCAGCTTAGAGGCTAGCGGAACGACCACGCGCCGGTTCTTC	CASSLEASGTTTRRFF
13	TRBV30	TRBJ2-7	NA	many	TGTGCCTGGAGTGTACAGGGACCCTACGAGCAGTACTTC	CAWSVQGPYEQYF
13	TRBV5-1	TRBJ2-7	NA	few	TGCGCCAGCAGCTTACATGACTCCTACGAGCAGTACTTC	CASSLHDSYEQYF
16	TRBV14	TRBJ2-1	TRBD1	few	TGTGCCAGCAGCGCTTTGGGGGACAGTCTTTACAATGAGCAGTTCTTC	CASSALGDSLYNEQFF
14	TRBV7-3	TRBJ2-3	NA	many	TGTGCCAGCAGCGAGGGAGGAGGCACAGATACGCAGTATTTT	CASSEGGGTDTQYF
16	TRBV6-1	TRBJ2-5	NA	many	TGTGCCAGCAGTGAAATCTTAGCGGCGTACCAAGAGACCCAGTACTTC	CASSEILAAYQETQYF
16	TRBV9	TRBJ2-3	NA	NA	TGTGCCAGCAACCCTCAGGGGGGAGGCGGCACAGATACGCAGTATTTT	CASNPQGGGGTDTQYF
14	TRBV12-3/TRBV12-4	TRBJ2-1	TRBD1	many	TGTGCCAGCAACCGGGACAGGGACTACAATGAGCAGTTCTTC	CASNRDRDYNEQFF
15	TRBV20-1	TRBJ1-1	NA	many	TGCAGTGCTAGAGGCAGGCTTGGTGGTAGGACTGAAGCTTTCTTT	CSARGRLGGRTEAFF
12	TRBV12-3/TRBV12-4	TRBJ1-3	NA	many	TGTGCCAGCACCCTTACAATCAACACCATATATTTT	CASTLTINTIYF
13	TRBV20-1	TRBJ2-7	NA	many	TGCAGTGCTAGAGATAACAGGTTTTACGAGCAGTACTTC	CSARDNRFYEQYF
18	TRBV9	TRBJ2-2	TRBD2	few	TGTGCCAGCAGCCCCTACCCACTAGCGGGCACGAACACCGGGGAGCTGTTTTTT	CASSPYPLAGTNTGELFF
14	TRBV9	TRBJ1-6	NA	few	TGTGCCAGCAGCGTCGGGGGGCCTAATTCACCCCTCCACTTT	CASSVGGPNSPLHF
13	TRBV30	TRBJ1-2	NA	many	TGTGCCTGCCCGACGGGGTCGGGGTATGGCTACACCTTC	CACPTGSGYGYTF
16	TRBV2	TRBJ2-6	TRBD1	many	TGTGCCAGCAGTGAAACAGGGGGCGCTGGGGCCAACGTCCTGACTTTC	CASSETGGAGANVLTF
14	TRBV5-1	TRBJ1-1	NA	many	TGCGCCAGCAGCTTGGAACGGGGCGTCACTGAAGCTTTCTTT	CASSLERGVTEAFF
12	TRBV10-2	TRBJ2-1	NA	few	TGCGCCAGCAGCCCCTCGATCTATGAGCAGTTCTTC	CASSPSIYEQFF
15	TRBV6-2/TRBV6-3	TRBJ1-6	NA	NA	TGTGCCAGCAGTCTACAGGCCCCGGCGAATTCACCCCTCCACTTT	CASSLQAPANSPLHF
17	TRBV3-1	TRBJ2-2	NA	many	TGTGCCAGCAGCCAAGCGGGGGGCAACGTGTGGCCCGGGGAGCTGTTTTTT	CASSQAGGNVWPGELFF
13	TRBV28	TRBJ2-7	TRBD1	many	TGTGCCAGCACCCCGGGACAGGGTTTCGAGCAGTACTTC	CASTPGQGFEQYF
15	TRBV7-2	TRBJ2-3	NA	many	TGTGCCAGCTCACCCCTCGGGGGAGGCCCAGATACGCAGTATTTT	CASSPLGGGPDTQYF
15	TRBV20-1	TRBJ1-2	TRBD1	NA	TGCAGTGCTAAAACTTCAGACAGGGGGCGAAATGGCTACACCTTC	CSAKTSDRGRNGYTF
15	TRBV28	TRBJ1-1	NA	many	TGTGCCAGCAGTTTTAGTCTGGTCGCGACCACTGAAGCTTTCTTT	CASSFSLVATTEAFF
15	TRBV7-8	TRBJ2-1	TRBD2	NA	TGTGCCAGCAACTTATTAGCGGGGCAATACAATGAGCAGTTCTTC	CASNLLAGQYNEQFF
15	TRBV6-4	TRBJ1-6	NA	few	TGTGCCAGCAGCGAAGGGGGAGTGGGTAATTCACCCCTCCACTTT	CASSEGGVGNSPLHF
13	TRBV11-2	TRBJ2-1	NA	many	TGTGCCAGCAGCCACCCCTATGCCGCTGAGCAGTTCTTC	CASSHPYAAEQFF
15	TRBV7-6	TRBJ1-1	NA	NA	TGTGCCAGCAGCTTAGAGGCAGCCCTGAACACTGAAGCTTTCTTT	CASSLEAALNTEAFF
15	TRBV20-1	TRBJ1-2	NA	many	TGCAGTGCTTTCGGGGGGGCAGTCCCAAACCGGGGCTACACCTTC	CSAFGGAVPNRGYTF
21	TRBV28	TRBJ1-5	TRBD1	many	TGTGCCAGCAGTGTCTCCATCCCCTCCCGGGGGACAGTCGGGCCCAATCAGCCCCAGCATTTT	CASSVSIPSRGTVGPNQPQHF
14	TRBV10-3	TRBJ2-7	TRBD2	NA	TGTGCCATCAGTGCTGGACTAGCGGATTACGAGCAGTACTTC	CAISAGLADYEQYF
15	TRBV18	TRBJ2-1	TRBD1	NA	TGTGCCAGCTCGTTGCACAGGGGAGAGTACAATGAGCAGTTCTTC	CASSLHRGEYNEQFF
15	TRBV15	TRBJ1-1	NA	many	TGTGCCACCAGCAGCCACGGGGGGGCAGTCACTGAAGCTTTCTTT	CATSSHGGAVTEAFF
17	TRBV4-3	TRBJ1-3	NA	many	TGCGCCAGCAGCCAAGATGTGATAAGGGGCGATGGAAACACCATATATTTT	CASSQDVIRGDGNTIYF
16	TRBV6-2/TRBV6-3	TRBJ2-7	TRBD2	few	TGTGCCAGCAGTTACTCCCTACTAGCGCCTACCTACGAGCAGTACTTC	CASSYSLLAPTYEQYF
17	TRBV11-2	TRBJ2-1	TRBD2	many	TGTGCCAGCAGCTTAGTTTCTAGCGGGAGGATTTACAATGAGCAGTTCTTC	CASSLVSSGRIYNEQFF
13	TRBV3-1	TRBJ2-7	NA	many	TGTGCCAGCAGCCAAGCGGACGGGTACGAGCAGTACTTC	CASSQADGYEQYF
14	TRBV3-1	TRBJ1-2	TRBD1	many	TGTGCCAGCAGCCAAGAGACAGGGGCCTATGGCTACACCTTC	CASSQETGAYGYTF
14	TRBV9	TRBJ2-7	TRBD2	many	TGTGCCAGCAGCGTAGGGACTAGCGGGAGCGAGCAGTACTTC	CASSVGTSGSEQYF
14	TRBV30	TRBJ1-2	NA	NA	TGTGCCTGGACCACCTTCTCAGCTAACTATGGCTACACCTTC	CAWTTFSANYGYTF
17	TRBV7-9	TRBJ1-1	NA	many	TGTGCCAGCAGCGGGGACCCCCGTATACTGATGAACACTGAAGCTTTCTTT	CASSGDPRILMNTEAFF
17	TRBV12-5	TRBJ2-1	TRBD2	many	TGTGCTAGTGGTTTGGGACTAGCGGGAGGGCCCGGCAATGAGCAGTTCTTC	CASGLGLAGGPGNEQFF
14	TRBV12-3/TRBV12-4	TRBJ1-2	NA	few	TGTGCCAGCAGTTCTACTGGGGACGGCAATGGCTACACCTTC	CASSSTGDGNGYTF
14	TRBV12-3/TRBV12-4	TRBJ1-6	NA	NA	TGTGCCAGCAGTTTATCCATGGGTAATTCACCCCTCCACTTT	CASSLSMGNSPLHF
13	TRBV10-3	TRBJ2-7	TRBD1	many	TGTGCCATCAGTGAGGACAGGGTTTCAGGCGAGTACTTC	CAISEDRVSGEYF
15	TRBV5-5	TRBJ2-7	TRBD1	many	TGTGCCAGCAGCTATACCGGGACAGTTCCATACGAGCAGTACTTC	CASSYTGTVPYEQYF